The clone carrying this T cell receptor beta chain was observed a single time. Random hexamers served to reverse transcribe about 0.5 to 1 ug RNA. From the immunoSEQ multiplex PCR reads, TCRdb called clonotypes with MiXCR, one entry per CDR3 protein. The repertoire consists of roughly 200,000 distinct CDR3 sequences, with about 95% occurring once and the leading ten covering 0.082%. The sample is drawn from a study of CD8 T cells in Susac syndrome. V dropped 3 bases and J dropped 7 bases, with 10 bases sitting between them. The CDR3 consists of 14 residues. The sample comprised CD4+ T cells from PBMCs. V and J are TRBV12-3 or TRBV12-4 and TRBJ1-6; no definite D call. The sequence was collected from a human donor with multiple sclerosis. CDR3 sequence: CASSLGQTNSPLHF. CDR3 coding DNA: TGTGCCAGCAGTTTGGGCCAGACCAATTCACCCCTCCACTTT.